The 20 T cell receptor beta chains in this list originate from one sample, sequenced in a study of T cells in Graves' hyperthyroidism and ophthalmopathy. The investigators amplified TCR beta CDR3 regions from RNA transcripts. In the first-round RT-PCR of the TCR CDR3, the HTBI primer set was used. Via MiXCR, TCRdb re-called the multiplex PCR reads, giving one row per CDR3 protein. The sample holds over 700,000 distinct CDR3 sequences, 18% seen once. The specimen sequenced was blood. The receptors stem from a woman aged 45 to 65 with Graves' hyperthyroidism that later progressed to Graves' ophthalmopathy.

For the CDR3, the DNA is TGTGCCAGCAGCGTGTCCCAAGGCGCCTACGAGCAGTACTTC. Translating gives CASSVSQGAYEQYF. The chain uses TRBV9 and TRBJ2-7; D ambiguous. The length of the CDR3 is 14 residues. The germline V gene encodes CDR1 SGDLS and CDR2 YYNGEE. The ends were cut back, 2 bases at V and 2 bases at J, with 11 bases in the middle.

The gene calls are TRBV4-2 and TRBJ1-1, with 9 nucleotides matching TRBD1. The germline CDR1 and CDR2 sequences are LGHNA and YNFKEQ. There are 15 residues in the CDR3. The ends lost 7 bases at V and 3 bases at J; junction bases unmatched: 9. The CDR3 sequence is CASTSTGGGYTEAFF. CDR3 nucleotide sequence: TGTGCCAGCACCTCGACAGGGGGAGGGTACACTGAAGCTTTCTTT.

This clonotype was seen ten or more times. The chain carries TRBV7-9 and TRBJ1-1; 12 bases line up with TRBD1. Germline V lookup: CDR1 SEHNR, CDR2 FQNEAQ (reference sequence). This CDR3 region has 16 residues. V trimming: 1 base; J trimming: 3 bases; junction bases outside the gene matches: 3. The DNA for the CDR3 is TGTGCCAGCAGCTTAGTAGGGACAGGGGGCCACACTGAAGCTTTCTTT. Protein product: CASSLVGTGGHTEAFF.

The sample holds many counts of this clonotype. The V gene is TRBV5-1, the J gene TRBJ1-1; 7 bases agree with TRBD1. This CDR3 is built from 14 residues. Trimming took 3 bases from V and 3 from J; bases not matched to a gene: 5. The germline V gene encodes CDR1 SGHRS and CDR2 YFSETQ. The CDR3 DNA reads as TGCGCCAGCAGCTCTATCAGGGGGGACACTGAAGCTTTCTTT. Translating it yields CASSSIRGDTEAFF. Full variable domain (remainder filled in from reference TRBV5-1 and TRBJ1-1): KAGVTQTPRYLIKTRGQQVTLSCSPISGHRSVSWYQQTPGQGLQFLFEYFSETQRNKGNFPGRFSGRQFSNSRSEMNVSTLELGDSALYLCASSSIRGDTEAFFGQGTRLTVV.

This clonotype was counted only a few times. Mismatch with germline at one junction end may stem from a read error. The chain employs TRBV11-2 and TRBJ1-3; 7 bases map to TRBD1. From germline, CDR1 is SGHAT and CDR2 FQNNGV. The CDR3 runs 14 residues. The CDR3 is CTSSQGTVGNTIYF. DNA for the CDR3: TGTACCAGCAGCCAAGGGACAGTCGGAAACACCATATATTTT.

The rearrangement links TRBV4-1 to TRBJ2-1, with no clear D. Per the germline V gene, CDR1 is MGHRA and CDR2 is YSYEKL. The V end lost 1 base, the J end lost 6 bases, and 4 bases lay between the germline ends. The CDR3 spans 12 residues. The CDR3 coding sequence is TGCGCCAGCAGCCAAGGGGCCAATGAGCAGTTCTTC. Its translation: CASSQGANEQFF.

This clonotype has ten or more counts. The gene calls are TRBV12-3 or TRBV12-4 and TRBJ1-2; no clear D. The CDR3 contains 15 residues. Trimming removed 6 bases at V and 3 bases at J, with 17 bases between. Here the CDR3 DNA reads TGTGCCAGCAGCCCCCAGCTGGGAGCGGACTATGGCTACACCTTC. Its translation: CASSPQLGADYGYTF.

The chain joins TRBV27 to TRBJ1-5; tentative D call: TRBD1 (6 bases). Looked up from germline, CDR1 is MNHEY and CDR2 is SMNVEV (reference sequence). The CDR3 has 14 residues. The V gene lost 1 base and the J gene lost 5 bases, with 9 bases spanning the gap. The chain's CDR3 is CASSLLGAHQPQHF. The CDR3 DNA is TGTGCCAGCAGTTTATTGGGGGCCCATCAGCCCCAGCATTTT.

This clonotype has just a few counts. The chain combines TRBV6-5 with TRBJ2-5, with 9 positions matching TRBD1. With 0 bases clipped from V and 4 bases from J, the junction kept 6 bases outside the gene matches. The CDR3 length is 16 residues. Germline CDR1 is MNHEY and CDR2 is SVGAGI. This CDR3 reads CASSYSGQGGRETQYF. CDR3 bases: TGTGCCAGCAGTTACTCGGGACAGGGCGGGCGAGAGACCCAGTACTTC.

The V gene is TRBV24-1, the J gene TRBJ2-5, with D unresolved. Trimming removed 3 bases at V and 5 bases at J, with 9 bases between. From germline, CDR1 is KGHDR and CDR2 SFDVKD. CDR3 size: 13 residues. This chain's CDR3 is CATSDSHRETQYF. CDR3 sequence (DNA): TGTGCCACCAGTGATAGTCACCGGGAGACCCAGTACTTC.

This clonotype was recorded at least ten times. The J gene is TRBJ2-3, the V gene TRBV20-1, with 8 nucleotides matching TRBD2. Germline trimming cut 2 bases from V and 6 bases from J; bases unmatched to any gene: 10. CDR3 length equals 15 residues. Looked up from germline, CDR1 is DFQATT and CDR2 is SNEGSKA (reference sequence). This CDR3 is CSARTSGGRLDTQYF. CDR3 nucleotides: TGCAGTGCTAGAACCAGCGGGGGCAGGTTGGATACGCAGTATTTT.

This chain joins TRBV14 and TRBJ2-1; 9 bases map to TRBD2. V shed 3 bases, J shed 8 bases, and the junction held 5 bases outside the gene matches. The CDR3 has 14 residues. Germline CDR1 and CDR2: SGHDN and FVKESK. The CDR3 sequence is CASSQGGGAYEQFF. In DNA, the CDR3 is TGTGCCAGCAGCCAGGGCGGGGGGGCCTATGAGCAGTTCTTC.

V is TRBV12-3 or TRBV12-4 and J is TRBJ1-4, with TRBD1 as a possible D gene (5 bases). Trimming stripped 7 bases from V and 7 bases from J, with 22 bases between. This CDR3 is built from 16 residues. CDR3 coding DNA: TGTGCCAGCACCAGGGACCAGACCCGAGGGACTGAAAAACTGTTTTTT. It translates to CASTRDQTRGTEKLFF.

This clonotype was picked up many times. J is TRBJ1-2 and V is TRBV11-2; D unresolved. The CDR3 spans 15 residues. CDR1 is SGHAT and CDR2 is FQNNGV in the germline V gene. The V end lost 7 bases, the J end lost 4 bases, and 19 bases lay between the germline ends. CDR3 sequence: CASTQSALGSYGYTF. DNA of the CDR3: TGTGCCAGCACCCAGTCGGCTTTGGGAAGCTATGGCTACACCTTC.

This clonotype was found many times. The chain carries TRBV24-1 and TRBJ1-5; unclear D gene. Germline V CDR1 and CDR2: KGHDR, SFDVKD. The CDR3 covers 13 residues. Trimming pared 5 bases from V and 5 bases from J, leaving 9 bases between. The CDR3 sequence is CATSAYGDQPQHF. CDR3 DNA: TGTGCCACCAGTGCTTACGGGGATCAGCCCCAGCATTTT.

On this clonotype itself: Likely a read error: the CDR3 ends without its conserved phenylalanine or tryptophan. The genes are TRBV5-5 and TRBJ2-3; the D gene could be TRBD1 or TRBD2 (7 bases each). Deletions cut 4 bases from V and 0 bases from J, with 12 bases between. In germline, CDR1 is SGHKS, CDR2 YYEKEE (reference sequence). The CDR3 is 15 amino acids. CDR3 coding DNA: TGTGCCAGCAGCCAGGGGGGGCCTAGCACAGATACGCAGTATCTT. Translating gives CASSQGGPSTDTQYL.

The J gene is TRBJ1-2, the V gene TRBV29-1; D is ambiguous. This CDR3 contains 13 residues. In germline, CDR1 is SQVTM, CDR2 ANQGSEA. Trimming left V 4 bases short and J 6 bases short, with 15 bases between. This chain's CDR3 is CSVVEGFADGYTF. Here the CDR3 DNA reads TGCAGCGTTGTGGAGGGTTTTGCTGATGGCTACACCTTC.

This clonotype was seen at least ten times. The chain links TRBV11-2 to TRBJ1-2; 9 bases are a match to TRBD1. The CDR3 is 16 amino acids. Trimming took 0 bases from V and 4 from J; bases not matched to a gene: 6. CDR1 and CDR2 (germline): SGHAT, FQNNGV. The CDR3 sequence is CASSLDAGTGIYGYTF. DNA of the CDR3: TGTGCCAGCAGCTTAGATGCCGGGACAGGGATCTATGGCTACACCTTC.

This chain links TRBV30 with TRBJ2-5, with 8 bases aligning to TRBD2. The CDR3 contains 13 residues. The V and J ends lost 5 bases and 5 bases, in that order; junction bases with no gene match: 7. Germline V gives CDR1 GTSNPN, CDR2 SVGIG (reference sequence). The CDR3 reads CAWAGTRIETQYF. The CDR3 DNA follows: TGTGCCTGGGCCGGGACTAGGATCGAGACCCAGTACTTC.

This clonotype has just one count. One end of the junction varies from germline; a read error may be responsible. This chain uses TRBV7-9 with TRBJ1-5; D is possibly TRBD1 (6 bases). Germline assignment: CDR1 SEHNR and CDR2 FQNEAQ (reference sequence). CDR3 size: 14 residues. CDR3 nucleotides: TGCGCCAGCAGCAGAGACAGGAGGGAGCAGCCCCAGCATTTT. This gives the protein CASSRDRREQPQHF.